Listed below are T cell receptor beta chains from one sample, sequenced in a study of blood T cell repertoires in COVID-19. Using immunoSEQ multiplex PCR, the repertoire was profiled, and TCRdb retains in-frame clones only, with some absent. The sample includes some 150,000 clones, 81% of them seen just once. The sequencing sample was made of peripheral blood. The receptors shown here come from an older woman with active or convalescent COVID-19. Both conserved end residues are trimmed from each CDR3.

ASSLTAGANVLT TRBJ2-6 TRBV5-1
ASRSQETQY TRBJ2-5 TRBV28
ASSLRIGTTGDNEQF TRBJ2-1 TRBV7-2
ASNDSPQRDNYNEQF TRBJ2-1 TRBV27
ASSWESRGNEQF TRBJ2-1 TRBV27
ASSQRGINYGYT TRBJ1-2 TRBV25-1
ASSSATGTGIRYGYT TRBJ1-2 TRBV28
ASSLVAQVGKNIQY TRBJ2-4 TRBV11-2
ASSLGQNRYTDTQY TRBJ2-3 TRBV27
ASSLKRRLTSGSEETQY TRBJ2-5 TRBV7-3
ASSPKGLAGGEQF TRBJ2-1 TRBV4-2
ASSLQTDVYGYT TRBJ1-2 TRBV6-6
SASWGGQEKLF TRBJ1-4 TRBV20-1
ASSLVGSSYNEQF TRBJ2-1 TRBV5-1
ASCQREWSYNEQF TRBJ2-1 TRBV5-1
ASSSQGLAGGGQF TRBJ2-1 TRBV7-9
ASSLGQPTDTQY TRBJ2-3 TRBV18
ASNAGVANTGELF TRBJ2-2 TRBV6-5
ASSDRQGRDGYT TRBJ1-2 TRBV6-6
ASSLGGTPGDTQY TRBJ2-3 TRBV5-6
AISEPKGRNSPLH TRBJ1-6 TRBV10-3
ASQEQGGGNQPQH TRBJ1-5 TRBV5-5
ASSTRTGSGNTIY TRBJ1-3 TRBV9
ASSLWGVNTEAF TRBJ1-1 TRBV7-2
ASRPGTSVSEQY TRBJ2-7 TRBV6-5
ASSPGPLDEQF TRBJ2-1 TRBV7-9
AISDSADTPNNEQF TRBJ2-1 TRBV10-3
ASSQLAGIEERETQY TRBJ2-5 TRBV6-6
ASCDSGGQETQY TRBJ2-5 TRBV19
ASSQEPGNQETQY TRBJ2-5 TRBV4-2
ASSSRGGGQPQH TRBJ1-5 TRBV6-5
ASSSLNTGELF TRBJ2-2 TRBV7-2
ASSLVGSSGRYEQY TRBJ2-7 TRBV7-8
ASSVPGHVSSGNTIY TRBJ1-3 TRBV28
ASSTTGGAYGYT TRBJ1-2 TRBV11-2
ASTLDGTVNEKLF TRBJ1-4 TRBV7-9
ASLRKTGATNEKLF TRBJ1-4 TRBV28
ASSLEGAPLETQY TRBJ2-5 TRBV5-1
ASSVGIGQGRNTEAF TRBJ1-1 TRBV9
ASSLSGVDNEQF TRBJ2-1 TRBV18
SVTGTGGGYT TRBJ1-2 TRBV29-1
ASSQEIRAGVDEQF TRBJ2-1 TRBV4-3
ASSYGGQDKNIQY TRBJ2-4 TRBV6-5
SVEQDTDTQY TRBJ2-3 TRBV29-1
ASSSQGTGANVLT TRBJ2-6 TRBV5-1
ASSLRDRDAAGGAF TRBJ1-1 TRBV4-2
ASSPGDRMGNTIY TRBJ1-3 TRBV5-5
ASSFFPYNEQF TRBJ2-1 TRBV5-6
ASSAVTGTLGTQY TRBJ2-3 TRBV9
ASSMGTGGWDEQF TRBJ2-1 TRBV19